These T cell receptor beta chains were read from a single sample in a study of patients and donors after allogeneic stem cell transplantation. TCRdb reprocessed the RT-PCR reads via MiXCR and lists one record per CDR3 protein. The sample gives 70,000 to 95,000 distinct CDR3 sequences, roughly 4.9% of which show up once; 2.6% is in the top ten. Sequenced sample: blood, either unsorted or a sorted T cell fraction (not recorded which). The receptors originated from a human donor who was either an allogeneic HSCT recipient or a stem cell or donor lymphocyte infusion donor (not recorded which). It is not recorded whose cells these are; they may come from a transplant donor. Each CDR3 is given with its conserved first and last residue. Rows give clone size only sometimes, using once, few, many, or a class for an expanded clone.

v_gene	j_gene	abundance	len	CDR3aa
TRBV5-6	TRBJ2-3	-	14	CASSWDYTTDTQYF
TRBV5-1	TRBJ2-2	many	16	CASSLAGQGGTGELFF
TRBV7-9	TRBJ2-2	few	17	CASSSTSGTGVTGELFF
TRBV7-2	TRBJ1-4	many	15	CASSLVRGMGEKLFF
TRBV19	TRBJ2-1	-	13	CASSIPRQDHKFF
TRBV7-6	TRBJ2-5	-	17	CASSPGLAGGQRETQYF
TRBV28	TRBJ2-2	many	14	CASTPGVRAGELFF
TRBV6-6	TRBJ1-6	-	12	CASMQDNSPLHF
TRBV28	TRBJ2-2	many	18	CASSFGSQWGRNTGELFF
TRBV29-1	TRBJ2-3	many	13	CSVGGTGADTQYF
TRBV2	TRBJ2-5	-	15	CASSGQRGGQETQYF
TRBV12-3/TRBV12-4	TRBJ1-4	medium-sized	14	CASREQGRNEKLFF
TRBV4-1	TRBJ2-1	many	19	CASSPRGQGAAGGSNEQFF
TRBV11-3	TRBJ2-7	few	17	CASSLLAGGIITYEQYF
TRBV7-3	TRBJ2-3	many	14	CASSLEAWADTQYF
TRBV5-6	TRBJ1-3	few	14	CASSFGGTRNTIYF
TRBV6-1	TRBJ1-2	-	14	CASTRKGGADGYTF
TRBV29-1	TRBJ2-1	many	10	CSVGVFEQFF
TRBV29-1	TRBJ2-1	many	14	CSVEDYYLPDEQFF
TRBV18	TRBJ2-5	-	15	CASSPPKGGVSTQYF
TRBV2	TRBJ2-7	many	12	CASRGQSYEQYF
TRBV6-5	TRBJ2-4	many	18	CASSYGTGSNLAKNIQYF
TRBV3-1	TRBJ2-1	many	16	CASRVTSGQNYNEQFF
TRBV7-2	TRBJ1-3	many	15	CASSLAGNSGNTIYF
TRBV5-1	TRBJ1-6	many	15	CASSLGTVGRSPLHF
TRBV3-1	TRBJ1-4	many	16	CASSQTTGTGNEKLFF
TRBV20-1	TRBJ2-2	many	15	CSALQGQGAAGELFF
TRBV27	TRBJ1-5	many	15	CASSPGTGGPQPQHF
TRBV3-1	TRBJ1-6	many	14	CASSPNWGDSPLHF
TRBV14	TRBJ2-3	many	12	CASSHLTDTQYF
TRBV6-1	TRBJ2-7	many	15	CASSEGWRSSYEQYF
TRBV11-2	TRBJ2-3	many	15	CASSLGGPGSDTQYF
TRBV12-3/TRBV12-4	TRBJ2-5	many	14	CASSLGQGSETQYF
TRBV5-5	TRBJ2-5	many	16	CASGGGRSGFVETQYF
TRBV20-1	TRBJ1-1	many	13	CSARGGVPLRAFF
TRBV7-2	TRBJ1-1	many	16	CASSPRTASSGTEAFF
TRBV2	TRBJ1-5	few	13	CASSGYLNQPQHF
TRBV27	TRBJ1-1	few	17	CASSLRHRGQMNTEAFF
TRBV27	TRBJ1-2	few	15	CASSLSGSGWTGYTF
TRBV20-1	TRBJ1-2	many	12	CSASRDVRGYTF